The subject of this entry is one T cell receptor (beta chain). CDR1 is SGHNT and CDR2 is YYREEE in the germline V gene (reference sequence). The V gene end was trimmed by 2 bases and the J gene end by 6 bases; junction bases not matched to a gene: 4. The CDR3 has 13 amino acids. Residents of about two dozen US areas, aged about 18 to 89 years, made up the participants. This sample is drawn from a study of blood T cell repertoires in COVID-19. At the level of the study: Nucleic acid was either cDNA or gDNA, and it came from T cells, B-cell-depleted T cells, or PBMCs.

Produced via immunoSEQ multiplex PCR; TCRdb's table is partial and in-frame only. The data show about 200,000 clones, 84% seen once. Material: PBMCs or T cells enriched from blood (not recorded which). This TCR was recovered from a woman in her twenties or thirties who had been exposed to COVID-19. The V gene is TRBV5-4, the J gene TRBJ2-7; 8 nucleotides agree with TRBD1. The CDR3 bases are TGTGCCAGCAGCTTACTAACAGGGGGCGAGCAGTACTTC. The encoded protein is CASSLLTGGEQYF. Filled out from reference TRBV5-4 and TRBJ2-7, the complete variable domain reads ETGVTQSPTHLIKTRGQQVTLRCSSQSGHNTVSWYQQALGQGPQFIFQYYREEENGRGNFPPRFSGLQFPNYSSELNVNALELDDSALYLCASSLLTGGEQYFGPGTRLTVT.